The next 21 T cell receptor beta chains were all read from a single sample in a study of cytomegalovirus exposure and HLA in healthy donors. Both 60 Vbeta primers and 13 Jbeta primers went into the PCR. The assay was immunoSEQ multiplex PCR, and TCRdb's table has in-frame clones only and misses some. This table has about 200,000 clones, approximately 79% appearing once. What was sequenced was PBMCs. These receptors all stem from a young man in good health and CMV-seronegative.

The chain has TRBV28 and TRBJ1-4; TRBD1 agrees at 10 bases. Germline V gives CDR1 MDHEN, CDR2 SYDVKM. CDR3 length: 19 residues. Trimming cost V 5 bases and J 0 bases; bases outside gene matches: 12. The CDR3 spells CASSRPGTGVDATNEKLFF. In nucleotides, the CDR3 is TGTGCCAGCAGTCGTCCCGGGACAGGGGTCGATGCAACTAATGAAAAACTGTTTTTT.

The DNA for the CDR3 is TGTGCCACCAGCAGTACCCTAGCGGGAGGGCCTGACACCGGGGAGCTGTTTTTT. Its translation is CATSSTLAGGPDTGELFF. V usage is TRBV15 and J usage is TRBJ2-2, with 12 bases fitting TRBD2. Trimming took 3 bases from V and 3 from J; bases not matched to a gene: 8. The CDR3 sequence is 18 residues long. Germline CDR1 reads LNHNV; CDR2 reads YYDKDF (reference sequence). Full variable domain (remainder filled in from reference TRBV15 and TRBJ2-2): DAMVIQNPRYQVTQFGKPVTLSCSQTLNHNVMYWYQQKSSQAPKLLFHYYDKDFNNEADTPDNFQSRRPNTSFCFLDIRSPGLGDTAMYLCATSSTLAGGPDTGELFFGEGSRLTVL.

As to this clone: The sample holds other DNA sequences that translate to the same CDR3. This chain uses TRBV6-5 with TRBJ1-2; 7 bases align to TRBD1. Unmatched junction bases numbered 10, after V lost 2 bases and J lost 7 bases. The CDR3 is made up of 15 amino acids. Germline values: CDR1 MNHEY, CDR2 SVGAGI. The CDR3 nucleotides read TGTGCCAGCAGTTACGCCGACAGGGCTGATGGTGGCTACACCTTC. It is translated as CASSYADRADGGYTF.

This clone was counted between two and nine times. The rearrangement links TRBV30 to TRBJ1-6, with D unclear. Looked up from germline, CDR1 is GTSNPN and CDR2 is SVGIG (reference sequence). V lost 0 bases, J lost 4 bases, and 7 bases lay in between. This CDR3 is built from 14 residues. The chain's CDR3 is CAWSVGSYNSPLHF. CDR3 coding DNA: TGTGCCTGGAGTGTTGGCAGTTATAATTCACCCCTCCACTTT.

This sequence joins TRBV4-2 and TRBJ2-3; D is undetermined. Per the germline V gene, CDR1 is LGHNA and CDR2 is YNFKEQ. There are 14 residues in the CDR3. V was trimmed by 0 bases and J by 1 base, leaving 5 bases between them. In DNA form, the CDR3 reads TGTGCCAGCAGCCAAGATGCGGGCACAGATACGCAGTATTTT. Translation: CASSQDAGTDTQYF.

V is TRBV7-9 and J is TRBJ2-2; possible D gene TRBD1, 5 bases. The CDR3 consists of 19 residues. V was shortened by 5 bases and J by 1 base, with 23 bases between the two germline ends. Germline values: CDR1 SEHNR, CDR2 FQNEAQ (reference sequence). The CDR3 is CASSPLPGLRTENTGELFF. The CDR3 nucleotides are TGTGCCAGCAGCCCACTCCCAGGGCTTAGAACAGAGAACACCGGGGAGCTGTTTTTT.

The rearrangement joins TRBV19 to TRBJ2-1; TRBD2 matches 7 bases. V dropped 5 bases and J dropped 4; count of bases not matched to a gene: 20. There are 19 residues in the CDR3. CDR1 is LNHDA and CDR2 is SQIVND in the germline V gene (reference sequence). The CDR3 loop reads CASSSQSLTGLADYNEQFF. The CDR3 DNA is TGTGCCAGTAGTTCCCAATCACTGACCGGCCTAGCGGATTACAATGAGCAGTTCTTC.

The chain uses TRBV19 and TRBJ2-1, with a possible D match to TRBD1 (5 bases). Trimming took 3 bases from V and 8 from J, leaving 11 bases between them. Germline-derived CDR1 and CDR2 are LNHDA and SQIVND (reference sequence). The CDR3 length is 13 residues. CDR3 protein: CASSIFGHDEQFF. The DNA of the CDR3 is TGTGCCAGTAGTATCTTTGGACACGATGAGCAGTTCTTC.

In this sample, this clone turned up a few times. This probably arose from a read error, given a far larger clone one base away. This rearrangement joins TRBV29-1 to TRBJ2-1; TRBD2 matches at 13 bases. J was trimmed by 7 bases and V by 7 bases; bases with no gene match: 13. This CDR3 spans 16 amino acids. Germline V CDR1 and CDR2: SQVTM, ANQGSEA. CDR3 protein: CSAPPTSGRVSNEQFF. CDR3 in DNA: TGCAGCGCCCCCCCAACTAGCGGGAGGGTATCAAATGAGCAGTTCTTC.

This chain connects TRBV19 to TRBJ2-7; tentative D call: TRBD1 (6 bases). The CDR3 is 13 amino acids. Germline V gene lookup returns CDR1 LNHDA and CDR2 SQIVND (reference sequence). The V end lost 6 bases, the J end lost 0 bases, and 9 bases lay between the germline ends. The CDR3 region is CASRDSSSYEQYF. The CDR3 nucleotides read TGTGCCAGTAGGGACAGCAGCTCCTACGAGCAGTACTTC.

The chain recombines TRBV6-6 with TRBJ2-7; weak D call: TRBD1 (5 bases). CDR3 length: 13 residues. V lost 7 bases and J 2 bases, leaving 12 bases between the germline ends. The germline gives CDR1 MNHNY, CDR2 SVGAGI (reference sequence). CDR3 region: CASTSDRAYEQYF. In DNA form, the CDR3 reads TGTGCCAGCACCTCCGACAGAGCCTACGAGCAGTACTTC.

The rearrangement joins TRBV6-6 to TRBJ2-3; TRBD1 is a possible D gene (6 bases). Germline V gene sequence: CDR1 MNHNY, CDR2 SVGAGI (reference sequence). Between the trimmed V and J ends, which lost 7 bases and 4 bases, there was a span of 18 bases. The CDR3 runs to 15 residues. DNA for the CDR3: TGTGCCAGCACTCCGGGACAAGGGAAAGCAGATACGCAGTATTTT. This encodes CASTPGQGKADTQYF.

This clone was counted many times. The rearrangement links TRBV20-1 to TRBJ1-1; D uncertain. This CDR3 region has 10 residues. V was pared by 3 bases and J by 6 bases, with 5 bases between. From germline, CDR1 is DFQATT and CDR2 SNEGSKA (reference sequence). CDR3 sequence reads: CSASRSEAFF. In DNA, the CDR3 is TGCAGTGCTAGTCGGTCTGAAGCTTTCTTT.

The sample holds a few counts of this clone. The chain links TRBV2 to TRBJ1-1; 7 bases agree with TRBD1. The CDR3 spans 15 residues. The germline V gene encodes CDR1 SNHLY and CDR2 FYNNEI. V was pared by 7 bases and J by 3 bases, with 11 bases of the junction left unmatched. The CDR3 sequence is CASTPQGGFDTEAFF. CDR3 sequence (DNA): TGTGCCAGCACCCCCCAGGGGGGCTTTGACACTGAAGCTTTCTTT.

The CDR3 region is CASRLNRGRRNSPLHF. The CDR3 nucleotides read TGTGCCAGCAGACTCAACAGGGGGCGCAGGAATTCACCCCTCCACTTT. The genes are TRBV25-1 and TRBJ1-6; 9 bases match TRBD1. This CDR3 is built from 16 residues. The trim removed 6 bases at V and 7 bases at J, leaving 10 bases unmatched. Per germline, CDR1 MGHDK and CDR2 SYGVNS.

J is TRBJ2-7 and V is TRBV7-2; 7 positions match TRBD1. CDR1 is SGHTA and CDR2 is FQGNSA in the germline V gene. Trimming cost V 2 bases and J 0 bases; bases outside gene matches: 1. This CDR3 spans 14 amino acids. In nucleotides, the CDR3 is TGTGCCAGCAGCTTACGGACAGGCTCCTACGAGCAGTACTTC. The encoded protein is CASSLRTGSYEQYF.

For the CDR3, the DNA is TGCGCCAGCAGCTTCGCCGGGACAGACACTGAAGCTTTCTTT. Translated: CASSFAGTDTEAFF. The V gene is TRBV5-1, the J gene TRBJ1-1; 7 bases are a match to TRBD1. Germline CDR1 SGHRS, CDR2 YFSETQ. V lost 2 bases to trimming and J lost 3 bases; unmatched junction nucleotides: 4. The CDR3 contains 14 residues.

This clone was observed once. The chain has TRBV19 and TRBJ2-2; D may be TRBD1 (6 bases). The germline V gene has CDR1 LNHDA and CDR2 SQIVND (reference sequence). The length of the CDR3 is 11 residues. Trimming stripped 7 bases from V and 8 bases from J, with 8 bases between. The CDR3, as DNA: TGTGCCAGTACCCAGGGGGGGGAGCTGTTTTTT. This sequence encodes CASTQGGELFF.

The gene calls are TRBV7-9 and TRBJ2-7; 8 nucleotides align to TRBD1. Trimming at V came to 5 bases and at J to 3 bases, leaving 6 bases not matched to a gene. Germline loops: CDR1 SEHNR, CDR2 FQNEAQ (reference sequence). The CDR3 consists of 14 residues. CDR3 region: CASSVPDRGYEQYF. The CDR3 region has the DNA TGTGCCAGCAGCGTGCCAGACAGGGGCTACGAGCAGTACTTC.

The chain is built from TRBV2 and TRBJ2-3; 10 nucleotides match TRBD1. Germline V gives CDR1 SNHLY, CDR2 FYNNEI. J gave up 4 bases and V 6 bases, and 7 bases lay outside the gene matches. This CDR3 comprises 15 residues. The CDR3 protein is CASSRDRGAADTQYF. CDR3 coding DNA: TGTGCCAGCAGCCGGGACAGGGGTGCGGCAGATACGCAGTATTTT. Full variable domain (remainder filled in from reference TRBV2 and TRBJ2-3): EPEVTQTPSHQVTQMGQEVILRCVPISNHLYFYWYRQILGQKVEFLVSFYNNEISEKSEIFDDQFSVERPDGSNFTLKIRSTKLEDSAMYFCASSRDRGAADTQYFGPGTRLTVL.

This chain joins TRBV7-2 and TRBJ1-2, with 7 bases aligning to TRBD1. CDR3 size: 16 residues. Germline V gene sequence: CDR1 SGHTA, CDR2 FQGNSA. The ends lost 5 bases at V and 4 bases at J; junction bases unmatched: 13. The CDR3 loop reads CASSPDGQAPLYGYTF. The DNA of the CDR3 is TGTGCCAGCAGCCCAGATGGACAGGCTCCCCTCTATGGCTACACCTTC. The whole variable domain, filled in from reference TRBV7-2 and TRBJ1-2, reads GAGVSQSPSNKVTEKGKDVELRCDPISGHTALYWYRQSLGQGLEFLIYFQGNSAPDKSGLPSDRFSAERTGGSVSTLTIQRTQQEDSAVYLCASSPDGQAPLYGYTFGSGTRLTVV.